The following is a T cell receptor (beta chain) sequence with its context. Its antigen is currently unknown. The entry originates in a study of blood T cells in healthy people across ages. Next came a second PCR, run for roughly 6 to 11 cycles, which used a sample-barcoded 5' primer along with a J-beta primer mix. Through a template-switch adaptor with 12 random nucleotides, each cDNA molecule received a tag. In TCRdb, the 5' RACE reads were re-called with MiXCR into one record per CDR3 protein. This sample carries roughly 800,000 distinct CDR3 sequences, about 62% of them seen once, and the ten largest clones take roughly 22%. The CDR3 runs to 13 residues. CDR1 and CDR2 from the germline V gene are SGHTA and FQGNSA. Study-wide points: Strongly correlated with naive T cell percentage was TCR beta diversity.

PBMCs were isolated at a quantity of at least 6 million per sample. V usage is TRBV7-2 and J usage is TRBJ2-5, with no clear D. The DNA end lines up better with TRBJ2-1; the J call may be wrong. Sequenced material: blood. This receptor was taken from a man aged 25-45 years in good health. In DNA form, the CDR3 reads TGTGCCAGCAGCTTAGGTGTCCAAGAGACCCAGTTCTTC. Translation: CASSLGVQETQFF.